These T cell receptor beta chains were read from a single sample in a study of identifying expanded T cells in peripheral blood. Generated by immunoSEQ multiplex PCR, the TCRdb table keeps only in-frame clones and is missing some. The table has about 94,000 clones, roughly 88% seen once; the top ten hold 4.5% to 7%. Input material: blood. The source of these receptors is a person aged 18 to 75 in good health. CDR3s include the opening cysteine and the closing phenylalanine or tryptophan. Each record gives: CDR3 DNA, CDR3 protein, D gene, clone size, V gene, J gene. The D gene is left open where the match is weak. Some rows mark clone size as missing; the rest say once, few, many or name a class of expanded clone.

cdr3_nt: TGTGCCAGTAGTGACCCGTTTTATGCAACTAATGAAAAACTGTTTTTT
cdr3_aa: CASSDPFYATNEKLFF
d_call: NA
clone_size: NA
v_call: TRBV19
j_call: TRBJ1-4

cdr3_nt: TGCGCCAGTCCCAGGGGCTCGTACAATGAGCAGTTCTTC
cdr3_aa: CASPRGSYNEQFF
d_call: NA
clone_size: NA
v_call: TRBV23-1
j_call: TRBJ2-1

cdr3_nt: TGTGCCAGCAGCGGAGCCGGGAGCAGGACCTCGGGGGAGCAGTACTTC
cdr3_aa: CASSGAGSRTSGEQYF
d_call: NA
clone_size: NA
v_call: TRBV7-2
j_call: TRBJ2-7

cdr3_nt: TGTGCCATCAGCGCAAACAGGGGGAACACTGAAGCTTTCTTT
cdr3_aa: CAISANRGNTEAFF
d_call: TRBD1
clone_size: once
v_call: TRBV10-3
j_call: TRBJ1-1

cdr3_nt: TGCGCCAGCAGCCAAGACCCCATGACAGGGTCCAACTATGGCTACACCTTC
cdr3_aa: CASSQDPMTGSNYGYTF
d_call: TRBD1
clone_size: NA
v_call: TRBV4-3
j_call: TRBJ1-2

cdr3_nt: TGTGCCAGCAGTTTCTTGGCTGAAGCTTTCTTT
cdr3_aa: CASSFLAEAFF
d_call: NA
clone_size: few
v_call: TRBV28
j_call: TRBJ1-1

cdr3_nt: TGTGCCAGCAGCCGGCAACAAGGCCCACATGGCTACACCTTC
cdr3_aa: CASSRQQGPHGYTF
d_call: NA
clone_size: NA
v_call: TRBV5-4
j_call: TRBJ1-2

cdr3_nt: TGTGCCAGCAGCAAGGGTAAGGTCGATGAGCAGTTCTTC
cdr3_aa: CASSKGKVDEQFF
d_call: NA
clone_size: once
v_call: TRBV21-1
j_call: TRBJ2-1

cdr3_nt: TGTGCCAGCAGCCAAGATTATGGGACCGGGGAGCTGTTTTTT
cdr3_aa: CASSQDYGTGELFF
d_call: NA
clone_size: NA
v_call: TRBV4-2
j_call: TRBJ2-2

cdr3_nt: TGTGCCAGCAGCCCCCGACTCTTGGGGGGACAGGGCTGGGAGACCCAGTACTTC
cdr3_aa: CASSPRLLGGQGWETQYF
d_call: TRBD1
clone_size: NA
v_call: TRBV7-9
j_call: TRBJ2-5

cdr3_nt: TGTGCCAGCAGTTACGGTCAGAGCTCTGGAAACACCATATATTTT
cdr3_aa: CASSYGQSSGNTIYF
d_call: NA
clone_size: NA
v_call: TRBV6-6
j_call: TRBJ1-3

cdr3_nt: TGTGCCAGTAGTATAGGCGGACAGGCCCCGAGGGAGCAGTACTTC
cdr3_aa: CASSIGGQAPREQYF
d_call: TRBD1
clone_size: NA
v_call: TRBV19
j_call: TRBJ2-5

cdr3_nt: TGTGCCAGCAGCCCAACTAGCGGAGGCTACAATGAGCAGTTCTTC
cdr3_aa: CASSPTSGGYNEQFF
d_call: TRBD2
clone_size: NA
v_call: TRBV5-6
j_call: TRBJ2-1

cdr3_nt: TGTGCCAGCAGCTTTATACTAGCGAAGAACACCGGGGAGCTGTTTTTT
cdr3_aa: CASSFILAKNTGELFF
d_call: TRBD2
clone_size: once
v_call: TRBV11-3
j_call: TRBJ2-2

cdr3_nt: TGTGCCAGCTGGGGGGCGCACAAAAGACAGAACACTGAAGCTTTCTTT
cdr3_aa: CASWGAHKRQNTEAFF
d_call: NA
clone_size: NA
v_call: TRBV5-6
j_call: TRBJ1-1

cdr3_nt: TGTGCCAGCAGCGGATCCGGGACAGGGGGTGAAAAACTGTTTTTT
cdr3_aa: CASSGSGTGGEKLFF
d_call: TRBD1
clone_size: NA
v_call: TRBV7-9
j_call: TRBJ1-4

cdr3_nt: TGTGCCAGTAGTATAGGTCAAGGCAATCAGCCCCAGCATTTT
cdr3_aa: CASSIGQGNQPQHF
d_call: NA
clone_size: NA
v_call: TRBV19
j_call: TRBJ1-5

cdr3_nt: TGTGCCAGTAGTACAGGGTATAACTATGGCTACACCTTC
cdr3_aa: CASSTGYNYGYTF
d_call: NA
clone_size: few
v_call: TRBV19
j_call: TRBJ1-2

cdr3_nt: TGTGCCAGCAGTTTACGATCCGGGACCCCTCAAGAGACCCAGTACTTC
cdr3_aa: CASSLRSGTPQETQYF
d_call: NA
clone_size: NA
v_call: TRBV27
j_call: TRBJ2-5

cdr3_nt: TGTGCCAGCAGCATCACCACGGGACTAGCGGGAGGGCGATCTAACGAGCAGTACTTC
cdr3_aa: CASSITTGLAGGRSNEQYF
d_call: TRBD2
clone_size: NA
v_call: TRBV11-1
j_call: TRBJ2-7

cdr3_nt: TGTGCCAGCAGCGCAGGGACAGCCCAGACAGATACGCAGTATTTT
cdr3_aa: CASSAGTAQTDTQYF
d_call: TRBD1
clone_size: NA
v_call: TRBV9
j_call: TRBJ2-3

cdr3_nt: TGTGCCAGCAGTGGGGGGGCTGAAGCTTTCTTT
cdr3_aa: CASSGGAEAFF
d_call: NA
clone_size: NA
v_call: TRBV2
j_call: TRBJ1-1